The 10 T cell receptor beta chains in this list originate from one sample, sequenced in a study of identical twins. Each CDR3 protein is one row after TCRdb ran MiXCR on the 5' RACE reads. The sample has about 530,000 distinct CDR3 sequences, 20% to 25% seen once. The same sample was also used in a study of yellow fever vaccine responses in identical twins.

The sample was CD4+ T cells sorted from blood. These TCRs come from a woman younger than 35 in good health.

This clonotype was detected a few times. The chain is built from TRBV3-1 and TRBJ2-1; the match to TRBD2 covers 8 bases. This CDR3 contains 16 residues. V dropped 3 bases and J dropped 0; count of bases not matched to a gene: 4. In germline, CDR1 is LGHDT, CDR2 YNNKEL (reference sequence). The CDR3 bases are TGTGCCAGCAGCCATCTTAGCGGGAACTCCTACAATGAGCAGTTCTTC. This codes for CASSHLSGNSYNEQFF.

Only a few counts were recorded for this clonotype. The chain recombines TRBV20-1 with TRBJ2-3; 15 bases are shared with TRBD2. The CDR3 covers 15 residues. The germline CDR1 and CDR2 sequences are DFQATT and SNEGSKA (reference sequence). V lost 6 bases, J lost 3 bases, and 4 bases stayed unmatched. The CDR3 reads CSAGLAGGVTDTQYF. CDR3 bases: TGCAGTGCCGGACTAGCGGGAGGGGTTACAGATACGCAGTATTTT.

This clonotype was recorded a few times. The chain recombines TRBV5-1 with TRBJ2-7, with 11 bases that match TRBD1. Germline CDR1 and CDR2: SGHRS and YFSETQ. This CDR3 contains 16 residues. V trimming: 4 bases; J trimming: 3 bases; junction bases outside the gene matches: 9. The CDR3 is CASSQSTGTGGYEQYF. The DNA for the CDR3 is TGCGCCAGCAGCCAATCAACCGGGACAGGGGGCTACGAGCAGTACTTC.

The chain is built from TRBV20-1 and TRBJ1-4, with 9 bases that match TRBD1. CDR3 length equals 15 residues. Per the germline V gene, CDR1 is DFQATT and CDR2 is SNEGSKA (reference sequence). The trim removed 0 bases at V and 5 bases at J, leaving 4 bases unmatched. The CDR3: CSARDRTGANEKLFF. CDR3 bases: TGCAGTGCTAGAGATCGGACAGGGGCCAATGAAAAACTGTTTTTT.

In this sample, this clonotype turned up once. V gene TRBV19 combines with J gene TRBJ2-2; TRBD2 agrees at 12 bases. There are 18 residues in the CDR3. The ends lost 3 bases at V and 6 bases at J; junction bases unmatched: 11. Germline CDR1 is LNHDA and CDR2 is SQIVND (reference sequence). The chain's CDR3 is CASSIGLAGGPFSGELFF. CDR3 in DNA: TGTGCCAGTAGTATCGGTCTAGCGGGAGGGCCTTTTTCCGGGGAGCTGTTTTTT.

In its sample, this clonotype was seen a few times. CDR3 protein: CASSFPLAEKLFF. Written as DNA, the CDR3 is TGTGCCAGCAGTTTCCCACTCGCGGAAAAACTGTTTTTT. The chain combines TRBV12-3 or TRBV12-4 with TRBJ1-4; D ambiguous. This CDR3 has 13 amino acids. The V end lost 3 bases, the J end lost 8 bases, and 10 bases lay between the germline ends.

The J gene is TRBJ2-7, the V gene TRBV6-5; a weak D match, TRBD1 (5 bases). Germline-derived CDR1 and CDR2 are MNHEY and SVGAGI. V was trimmed by 5 bases and J by 6 bases, leaving 11 bases between them. The CDR3 is 12 amino acids. The DNA of the CDR3 is TGTGCCAGCAGTCCCCTCCAGGGCGAGCAGTACTTC. Encoded protein: CASSPLQGEQYF.

This clonotype was counted between two and nine times. The chain carries TRBV12-3 or TRBV12-4 and TRBJ1-5, with 9 positions matching TRBD1. The CDR3 is 14 amino acids. With 5 bases clipped from V and 6 bases from J, the junction kept 5 bases outside the gene matches. CDR3 nucleotides: TGTGCCAGCAGTCCCGACAGGGGGGTTCAGCCCCAGCATTTT. Residues: CASSPDRGVQPQHF.

This clonotype showed up just a few times. The chain uses TRBV5-1 and TRBJ1-1; maybe TRBD1 (5 bases). This CDR3 has 18 residues. Germline loops: CDR1 SGHRS, CDR2 YFSETQ. V was clipped by 1 base and J by 0 bases, with 19 bases between them. The CDR3 DNA reads as TGCGCCAGCAGCTTGCCCGTATCGATGACAGCCATGAACACTGAAGCTTTCTTT. Protein: CASSLPVSMTAMNTEAFF.

This sequence joins TRBV7-9 and TRBJ2-3, with 7 bases aligning to TRBD2. CDR1 is SEHNR, CDR2 FQNEAQ, per germline (reference sequence). The CDR3 has 17 residues. Trimming removed 1 base from V and 5 bases from J; junction bases left unmatched: 12. The CDR3 loop is CASSLVTGRGRKDTQYF. CDR3 coding DNA: TGTGCCAGCAGCTTAGTGACTGGGCGGGGGAGGAAAGATACGCAGTATTTT.